The 13 T cell receptor beta chains in this list originate from one sample, sequenced in a study of technical replicates of blood from several donors. The method was immunoSEQ multiplex PCR; TCRdb's version includes in-frame clones alone and lacks a portion of them. Of about 75,000 clones in the sample, roughly nine tenths were seen once. Material: T cells isolated from PBMCs. The receptor set was obtained from a human donor in good health. Some clones in this sample may be carry-over from other donors' samples.

The genes are TRBV5-6 and TRBJ2-7, with 7 bases matching TRBD2. The CDR3 extends over 15 amino acids. Germline CDR1 is SGHDT and CDR2 is YYEEEE. After removal of 4 bases from V and 5 bases from J, the junction contained 12 bases not matched to a gene. The CDR3 bases are TGTGCCAGCAGCCCAAGGCGGGAGCGCCGCGACGAGCAGTACTTC. Translation gives CASSPRRERRDEQYF.

The J gene is TRBJ2-1, the V gene TRBV19, with D possibly being TRBD2 (6 bases). Germline V CDR1 and CDR2: LNHDA, SQIVND (reference sequence). V was pared by 6 bases and J by 10 bases, with 19 bases between. The CDR3 spans 14 residues. DNA of the CDR3: TGTGCCAGTAGCCCATCCGACAGCGGGCTAGAGCAGTTCTTC. Its translation: CASSPSDSGLEQFF. The full variable domain, rest sourced from reference TRBV19 and TRBJ2-1, is DGGITQSPKYLFRKEGQNVTLSCEQNLNHDAMYWYRQDPGQGLRLIYYSQIVNDFQKGDIAEGYSVSREKKESFPLTVTSAQKNPTAFYLCASSPSDSGLEQFFGPGTRLTVL.

This clone is a singleton in its sample. The chain recombines TRBV28 with TRBJ2-3; 11 nucleotides align to TRBD2. J gave up 4 bases and V 4 bases, and 10 bases lay outside the gene matches. The CDR3 extends over 17 amino acids. CDR1 is MDHEN and CDR2 is SYDVKM in the germline V gene. The CDR3 sequence: CASSSARLAGRPDTQYF. CDR3 in DNA: TGTGCCAGCAGTTCGGCTCGACTAGCGGGACGCCCAGATACGCAGTATTTT. The whole variable domain, filled in from reference TRBV28 and TRBJ2-3, reads DVKVTQSSRYLVKRTGEKVFLECVQDMDHENMFWYRQDPGLGLRLIYFSYDVKMKEKGDIPEGYSVSREKKERFSLILESASTNQTSMYLCASSSARLAGRPDTQYFGPGTRLTVL.

The chain couples TRBV27 to TRBJ2-7, with 11 bases matching TRBD2. The CDR3 consists of 15 residues. CDR1 and CDR2 (germline): MNHEY, SMNVEV (reference sequence). The trim removed 4 bases at V and 3 bases at J, leaving 5 bases unmatched. CDR3 nucleotide sequence: TGTGCCAGCAGTTGGGGACTAGCGGATCACTACGAGCAGTACTTC. Translated: CASSWGLADHYEQYF.

As DNA, the CDR3 is TGTGCCAGCAGCCTCTATATAAGTCAGCCCCAGCATTTT. This encodes CASSLYISQPQHF. The chain joins TRBV7-8 to TRBJ1-5; D not resolved. This CDR3 comprises 13 residues. V lost 5 bases and J lost 6, with 11 bases in between. Germline V gives CDR1 SGHVS, CDR2 FQNEAQ.

A single count supports this clone. J is TRBJ2-3 and V is TRBV6-4; 16 bases agree with TRBD2. V lost 9 bases to trimming and J lost 2 bases; unmatched junction nucleotides: 5. From germline, CDR1 is MRHNA and CDR2 SNTAGT. The CDR3 is made up of 16 amino acids. The CDR3 sequence: CARTGTSGGATDTQYF. As DNA, the CDR3 is TGTGCCAGGACCGGGACTAGCGGGGGGGCCACAGATACGCAGTATTTT.

The rearrangement joins TRBV6-1 to TRBJ2-7, with 9 bases fitting TRBD1. The V gene end was trimmed by 0 bases and the J gene end by 3 bases; junction bases not matched to a gene: 9. The germline CDR1 and CDR2 sequences are MNHNS and SASEGT. The CDR3 is 17 residues long. CDR3 amino acids: CASSEARGGTGLYEQYF. DNA of the CDR3: TGTGCCAGCAGTGAAGCGAGGGGGGGGACAGGGCTCTACGAGCAGTACTTC.

The rearrangement links TRBV5-4 to TRBJ1-3; D unresolved. CDR3 length equals 15 residues. Germline CDR1 and CDR2: SGHNT and YYREEE (reference sequence). V was pared by 0 bases and J by 2 bases, with 9 bases between. In DNA, the CDR3 is TGTGCCAGCAGCTTGGGTGGCCACGCTGGAAACACCATATATTTT. It yields the protein CASSLGGHAGNTIYF.

This chain uses TRBV2 with TRBJ2-5, with 9 bases lining up with TRBD2. Germline loops: CDR1 SNHLY, CDR2 FYNNEI. There are 15 residues in the CDR3. Trimming cost V 5 bases and J 1 base; bases outside gene matches: 5. In DNA form, the CDR3 reads TGTGCCAGCAGTCCCCTAGCGGGGACCCAAGAGACCCAGTACTTC. This codes for CASSPLAGTQETQYF.

This sequence joins TRBV5-6 and TRBJ1-1; D uncertain. This CDR3 is built from 15 residues. Germline CDR1 SGHDT, CDR2 YYEEEE. Trimming cost V 1 base and J 2 bases, with 12 bases left between them. CDR3 sequence: CASSLTAGGNTEAFF. The CDR3 bases are TGTGCCAGCAGCTTGACAGCAGGAGGAAACACTGAAGCTTTCTTT. Variable domain in full (rest from reference TRBV5-6 and TRBJ1-1): DAGVTQSPTHLIKTRGQQVTLRCSPKSGHDTVSWYQQALGQGPQFIFQYYEEEERQRGNFPDRFSGHQFPNYSSELNVNALLLGDSALYLCASSLTAGGNTEAFFGQGTRLTVV.

CDR3 loop: CASKRTSDSYNEQFF. CDR3 coding DNA: TGTGCCAGCAAGAGGACTAGCGACTCCTACAATGAGCAGTTCTTC. The chain combines TRBV6-5 with TRBJ2-1; 9 bases align to TRBD2. Germline CDR1 reads MNHEY; CDR2 reads SVGAGI. The CDR3 is 15 residues long. After removal of 7 bases from V and 0 bases from J, the junction contained 4 bases not matched to a gene.

The chain links TRBV11-3 to TRBJ2-3, with a tentative D call TRBD1 (6 bases). This CDR3 is 14 amino acids long. V was shortened by 5 bases and J by 3 bases, with 12 bases between the two germline ends. CDR1 and CDR2 from the germline V gene are SGHNT and YENEEA. This chain's CDR3 is CASSPGQTTDTQYF. In nucleotides, the CDR3 is TGTGCCAGCAGCCCGGGACAAACTACAGATACGCAGTATTTT.

The rearrangement joins TRBV7-7 to TRBJ2-5; D not resolved. CDR3 length equals 13 residues. Germline CDR1 is SSHAT and CDR2 is FNYEAQ (reference sequence). With 5 bases removed from V and 4 bases from J, the gap between germline ends came to 11 bases. The CDR3 coding sequence is TGTGCCAGCAGCGCTAGTTTCGGAGAGACCCAGTACTTC. It translates to CASSASFGETQYF.